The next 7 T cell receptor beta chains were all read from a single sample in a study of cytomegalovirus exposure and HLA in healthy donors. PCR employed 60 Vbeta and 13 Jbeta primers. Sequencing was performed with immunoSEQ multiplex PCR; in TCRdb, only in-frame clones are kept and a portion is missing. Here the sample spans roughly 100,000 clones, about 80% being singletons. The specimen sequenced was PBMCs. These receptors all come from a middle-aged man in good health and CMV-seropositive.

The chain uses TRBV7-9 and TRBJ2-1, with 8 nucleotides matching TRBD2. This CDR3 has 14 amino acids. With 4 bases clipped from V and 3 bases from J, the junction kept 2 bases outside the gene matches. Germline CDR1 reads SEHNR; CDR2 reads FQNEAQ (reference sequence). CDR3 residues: CASSSLADYNEQFF. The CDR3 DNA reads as TGTGCCAGCAGCTCACTAGCGGACTACAATGAGCAGTTCTTC.

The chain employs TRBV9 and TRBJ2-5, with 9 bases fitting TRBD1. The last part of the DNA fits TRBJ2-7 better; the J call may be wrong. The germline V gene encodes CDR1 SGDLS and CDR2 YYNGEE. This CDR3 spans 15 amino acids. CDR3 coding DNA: TGTGCCAGCAGTTCCACGGGACAGGGTAACAACGAGCAGTACTTC. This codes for CASSSTGQGNNEQYF.

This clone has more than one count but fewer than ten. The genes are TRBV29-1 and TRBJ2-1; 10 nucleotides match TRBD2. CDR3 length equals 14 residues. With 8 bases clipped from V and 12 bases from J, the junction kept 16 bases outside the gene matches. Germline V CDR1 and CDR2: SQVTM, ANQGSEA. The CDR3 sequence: CSSGGGLAPSGQFF. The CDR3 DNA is TGCAGCTCGGGGGGGGGACTAGCGCCCTCGGGGCAGTTCTTC.

The CDR3 loop is CASSGEGPYEQYF. DNA for the CDR3: TGTGCCAGCAGCGGGGAGGGGCCCTACGAGCAGTACTTC. V is TRBV5-6 and J is TRBJ2-7; 7 bases fit TRBD2. V lost 4 bases to trimming and J lost 2 bases; unmatched junction nucleotides: 3. This CDR3 is built from 13 residues. The germline CDR1 and CDR2 sequences are SGHDT and YYEEEE.

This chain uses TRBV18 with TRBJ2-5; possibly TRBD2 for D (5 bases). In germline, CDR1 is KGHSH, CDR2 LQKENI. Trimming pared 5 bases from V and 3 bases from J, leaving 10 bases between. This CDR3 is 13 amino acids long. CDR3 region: CASSGGPKETQYF. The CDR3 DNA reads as TGTGCCAGCTCAGGCGGGCCTAAAGAGACCCAGTACTTC. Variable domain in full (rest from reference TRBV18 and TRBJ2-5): NAGVMQNPRHLVRRRGQEARLRCSPMKGHSHVYWYRQLPEEGLKFMVYLQKENIIDESGMPKERFSAEFPKEGPSILRIQQVVRGDSAAYFCASSGGPKETQYFGPGTRLLVL.

The chain's CDR3 is CASSATGTGAGYTF. In DNA form, the CDR3 reads TGTGCCAGTAGTGCCACCGGGACAGGGGCCGGCTACACCTTC. The chain couples TRBV19 to TRBJ1-2; TRBD1 aligns across 10 bases. This CDR3 is built from 14 residues. V shed 5 bases, J shed 8 bases, and the junction held 8 bases outside the gene matches. Germline V gene sequence: CDR1 LNHDA, CDR2 SQIVND (reference sequence).

CDR3 in DNA: TGTGCCAGCAGCTTGGTACCGGACAGGGCGTATGGCTACACCTTC. The encoded protein is CASSLVPDRAYGYTF. V is TRBV5-6 and J is TRBJ1-2; 8 bases fit TRBD1. The V gene's germline CDR1 is SGHDT and CDR2 YYEEEE. Trimming removed 0 bases from V and 5 bases from J; junction bases left unmatched: 6. This CDR3 spans 15 amino acids.